A single sample is the source of the 22 T cell receptor beta chains below, sequenced in a study of T cells in Graves' hyperthyroidism and ophthalmopathy. Amplification targeted TCR beta CDR3 regions from RNA transcripts. First-round RT-PCR of the TCR CDR3 relied on the HTBI primer set. Each CDR3 protein gets one entry after TCRdb re-called the multiplex PCR reads with MiXCR. The sample records 310,000 or so distinct CDR3 sequences, about 17% being singletons. Sequencing was carried out using blood. The source of these receptors is a woman aged 55-69 years with Graves' ophthalmopathy.

This clonotype was detected many times. V and J are TRBV20-1 and TRBJ2-3; D is ambiguous. The germline CDR1 and CDR2 sequences are DFQATT and SNEGSKA (reference sequence). The CDR3 contains 12 residues. The ends were cut back, 3 bases at V and 7 bases at J, with 11 bases in the middle. The CDR3 DNA sequence: TGCAGTGCTAGTACTTCCTCAAATACGCAGTATTTT. Protein product: CSASTSSNTQYF.

This clonotype was detected many times. This chain connects TRBV29-1 to TRBJ1-1; possibly TRBD1 for D (5 bases). Trimming took 7 bases from V and 1 from J, leaving 10 bases between them. The CDR3 has 12 residues. In germline, CDR1 is SQVTM, CDR2 ANQGSEA. CDR3 protein: CSAGTENTEAFF. The CDR3, as DNA: TGCAGCGCCGGGACGGAGAACACTGAAGCTTTCTTT.

The genes are TRBV6-2 or TRBV6-3 and TRBJ2-2, with 8 bases identical to TRBD2. The V gene end was trimmed by 8 bases and the J gene end by 4 bases; junction bases not matched to a gene: 6. Germline V CDR1 and CDR2: MNHEY, SVGEGT. There are 14 residues in the CDR3. The DNA for the CDR3 is TGTGCCAGCGCCAGGACTAGCACCACCGGGGAGCTGTTTTTT. It specifies CASARTSTTGELFF.

This clonotype came up many times. The chain uses TRBV5-1 and TRBJ2-5, with a tentative D call TRBD2 (5 bases). Germline-derived CDR1 and CDR2 are SGHRS and YFSETQ. CDR3 size: 15 residues. V dropped 1 base and J dropped 5 bases, with 15 bases sitting between them. The CDR3 loop is CASSLTQLDGETQYF. For the CDR3, the DNA is TGCGCCAGCAGCTTGACACAACTAGATGGGGAGACCCAGTACTTC.

The V and J genes are TRBV6-2 or TRBV6-3 and TRBJ1-5; D possibly corresponds to TRBD1 (5 bases). Germline assignment: CDR1 MNHEY and CDR2 SVGEGT. The V end was cut by 8 bases, the J end by 4 bases, with 18 bases between. CDR3 length: 15 residues. The CDR3 region has the DNA TGTGCCAGCGCACGGGGAGGGGTTCGGAATCAGCCCCAGCATTTT. Its protein product is CASARGGVRNQPQHF.

The chain has TRBV4-1 and TRBJ1-1, with 8 bases aligning to TRBD1. The germline V gene encodes CDR1 MGHRA and CDR2 YSYEKL. CDR3 length: 14 amino acids. Losses at the gene ends were 3 bases for V and 6 bases for J; bases not matched to a gene: 6. The CDR3 sequence is CASSHIQQGAEAFF. The CDR3 coding sequence is TGCGCCAGCAGCCACATTCAACAGGGGGCTGAAGCTTTCTTT.

V and J are TRBV28 and TRBJ1-2; a possible D gene is TRBD1 (6 bases). CDR1 and CDR2 from the germline V gene are MDHEN and SYDVKM. The CDR3 loop spans 11 amino acids. V was pared by 6 bases and J by 9 bases, with 11 bases between. Here the CDR3 DNA reads TGTGCCAGCAGACAACAGGGAAGCTACACCTTC. This encodes CASRQQGSYTF.

This clonotype was seen ten or more times. This chain joins TRBV12-3 or TRBV12-4 and TRBJ2-7; D could derive from TRBD1 or TRBD2 (5 bases each). Trimming cost V 1 base and J 0 bases, with 10 bases left between them. The CDR3 has 15 amino acids. The CDR3 is CASSLGDGSSYEQYF. CDR3 DNA: TGTGCCAGCAGTTTAGGGGACGGCAGCTCCTACGAGCAGTACTTC.

At least ten counts were recorded for this clonotype. The J gene is TRBJ2-1, the V gene TRBV7-2; D is perhaps TRBD2 (6 bases). This CDR3 region has 15 residues. The ends were cut back, 1 base at V and 7 bases at J, with 14 bases in the middle. Germline lookup yields CDR1 SGHTA and CDR2 FQGNSA. The CDR3 here is CASSLDSGVGNEQFF. The DNA for the CDR3 is TGTGCCAGCAGCTTAGATTCGGGAGTGGGTAATGAGCAGTTCTTC.

This clonotype showed up just a few times. The chain recombines TRBV5-8 with TRBJ1-6; no firm D call. The V and J ends lost 4 bases and 6 bases respectively, with 14 bases between them. The CDR3 spans 15 residues. CDR1 and CDR2 (germline): SGHTS, YDEGEE. CDR3 region: CASSPIDTRNSPLHF. Here the CDR3 DNA reads TGTGCCAGCAGCCCGATAGACACTCGTAATTCACCCCTCCACTTT. The variable domain in full, with the rest retrieved from reference TRBV5-8 and TRBJ1-6, is EAGVTQSPTHLIKTRGQQATLRCSPISGHTSVYWYQQALGLGLQFLLWYDEGEERNRGNFPPRFSGRQFPNYSSELNVNALELEDSALYLCASSPIDTRNSPLHFGNGTRLTVT.

Only a few counts were recorded for this clonotype. CDR3 sequence: CASSLVPRRGFTDTQYF. The CDR3 nucleotides are TGTGCCAGCAGCTTAGTCCCACGGCGGGGGTTTACAGATACGCAGTATTTT. This chain joins TRBV7-2 and TRBJ2-3; 7 bases align to TRBD2. CDR1 and CDR2 from the germline V gene are SGHTA and FQGNSA. V lost 1 base, J lost 3 bases, and 10 bases stayed unmatched. This CDR3 region has 17 residues.

V gene TRBV20-1 combines with J gene TRBJ2-2; 8 nucleotides agree with TRBD1. After removal of 6 bases from V and 0 bases from J, the junction contained 3 bases not matched to a gene. CDR1 DFQATT and CDR2 SNEGSKA come from the germline V gene (reference sequence). This CDR3 region has 14 residues. The CDR3 loop reads CSARQGSNTGELFF. The CDR3 DNA reads TGCAGTGCAAGACAGGGGTCGAACACCGGGGAGCTGTTTTTT.

This clonotype was detected many times. J is TRBJ2-1 and V is TRBV2; D gene uncertain. V lost 8 bases and J lost 2, with 4 bases in between. The CDR3 length is 11 residues. The germline gives CDR1 SNHLY, CDR2 FYNNEI. As DNA, the CDR3 is TGTGCCAGCGCAGCCTACAATGAGCAGTTCTTC. Encoded protein: CASAAYNEQFF.

The chain couples TRBV11-2 to TRBJ2-7; 9 bases agree with TRBD1. CDR1 is SGHAT, CDR2 FQNNGV, per germline. The V segment lost 1 base and the J segment 7 bases; nucleotides outside the gene matches: 8. This CDR3 has 15 amino acids. The CDR3 is CASSLVGQGIMEQYF. The CDR3 nucleotides are TGTGCCAGCAGCTTAGTGGGACAGGGTATAATGGAGCAGTACTTC.

This clonotype has a count of ten or more. The CDR3 protein is CASTSGRDSNQPQHF. In DNA, the CDR3 is TGTGCCAGCACCTCAGGGCGAGATAGCAATCAGCCCCAGCATTTT. J is TRBJ1-5 and V is TRBV7-8; tentative D call: TRBD1 (5 bases). Trimming stripped 7 bases from V and 0 bases from J, with 13 bases between. Germline-derived CDR1 and CDR2 are SGHVS and FQNEAQ. This CDR3 spans 15 amino acids.

This clonotype came up many times. V and J are TRBV18 and TRBJ2-1; 9 bases match TRBD2. The V gene's germline CDR1 is KGHSH and CDR2 LQKENI. V was clipped by 3 bases and J by 4 bases; unmatched bases: 10. This CDR3 has 17 amino acids. The CDR3 loop reads CASSPGGLATHYNEQFF. The CDR3 DNA follows: TGTGCCAGCTCACCGGGAGGACTAGCGACCCATTACAATGAGCAGTTCTTC.

The rearrangement uses TRBV24-1 and TRBJ2-5; weak D call: TRBD1 (6 bases). In germline, CDR1 is KGHDR, CDR2 SFDVKD. V lost 9 bases to trimming and J lost 5 bases, with 9 bases between them. The CDR3 loop spans 11 amino acids. CDR3 residues: CATGQRETQYF. DNA for the CDR3: TGTGCCACCGGACAGCGGGAGACCCAGTACTTC.

The chain's CDR3 is CASSFDHQNTEAFF. The CDR3 DNA reads TGCGCCAGCAGCTTCGACCATCAGAACACTGAAGCTTTCTTT. The genes are TRBV5-1 and TRBJ1-1; D not resolved. The CDR3 has 14 residues. Trimming stripped 2 bases from V and 1 base from J, with 9 bases between. Germline-derived CDR1 and CDR2 are SGHRS and YFSETQ. Drawing the rest from reference TRBV5-1 and TRBJ1-1, the complete variable domain is KAGVTQTPRYLIKTRGQQVTLSCSPISGHRSVSWYQQTPGQGLQFLFEYFSETQRNKGNFPGRFSGRQFSNSRSEMNVSTLELGDSALYLCASSFDHQNTEAFFGQGTRLTVV.

This clonotype was recorded many times. J is TRBJ1-5 and V is TRBV29-1; D is ambiguous. Germline assignment: CDR1 SQVTM and CDR2 ANQGSEA. The CDR3 runs to 17 residues. V lost 7 bases to trimming and J lost 0 bases, with 22 bases between them. CDR3 sequence (DNA): TGCAGCGCCGTACGACAACCACCACCTGATAGCAATCAGCCCCAGCATTTT. Translated: CSAVRQPPPDSNQPQHF.

This chain links TRBV19 with TRBJ2-2; the match to TRBD1 covers 8 bases. The CDR3 loop spans 16 amino acids. Germline V gene data show CDR1 as LNHDA and CDR2 as SQIVND (reference sequence). V lost 4 bases, J lost 1 base, and 5 bases stayed unmatched. CDR3 sequence reads: CASSTTGTGNTGELFF. The CDR3 DNA reads TGTGCCAGTAGTACCACCGGGACAGGGAACACCGGGGAGCTGTTTTTT. Complete variable domain (other parts from reference TRBV19 and TRBJ2-2): DGGITQSPKYLFRKEGQNVTLSCEQNLNHDAMYWYRQDPGQGLRLIYYSQIVNDFQKGDIAEGYSVSREKKESFPLTVTSAQKNPTAFYLCASSTTGTGNTGELFFGEGSRLTVL.

The table lists this clonotype with many counts. The J gene is TRBJ1-2, the V gene TRBV20-1, with 8 positions matching TRBD1. Germline V gene data show CDR1 as DFQATT and CDR2 as SNEGSKA (reference sequence). V lost 2 bases to trimming and J lost 6 bases; unmatched junction nucleotides: 5. The CDR3 has 13 amino acids. The CDR3: CSARFEQGDGYTF. As DNA, the CDR3 is TGCAGTGCTAGATTCGAACAGGGGGATGGCTACACCTTC.

This clonotype was recorded many times. The chain recombines TRBV7-8 with TRBJ2-6; D unresolved. The germline V and J ends were trimmed by 11 bases and 0 bases, with 2 bases remaining between them. CDR1 SGHVS and CDR2 FQNEAQ come from the germline V gene. The CDR3 has 11 residues. CDR3 sequence: CASSGANVLTF. The CDR3 DNA sequence: TGTGCCTCCTCTGGGGCCAACGTCCTGACTTTC.